The rows below give T cell receptor beta chains drawn from one sample of a study of blood T cell repertoires in COVID-19. Profiling relied on immunoSEQ multiplex PCR, and the TCRdb table lists in-frame clones only, not all of them. Of roughly 240,000 clones listed, 86% are singletons. Sequences were obtained from PBMCs or T cells enriched from blood (not recorded which). The origin of the receptors is a woman between 45 and 65 years old who had recovered from COVID-19. Each CDR3 is given with its conserved first and last residue. The D gene is left open where the match is weak. Rows give clone size only sometimes, using once, few, many, or a class for an expanded clone.

D gene: -
clone size: -
J gene: TRBJ2-2
V gene: TRBV6-2/TRBV6-3
CDR3 DNA: TGTGCCAGCAGCCCCCTTGCGGGAAGTACCGGGGAGCTGTTTTTT
CDR3 protein: CASSPLAGSTGELFF

D gene: -
clone size: -
J gene: TRBJ1-6
V gene: TRBV9
CDR3 DNA: TGTGCCAGCAGCCCAAGAGGGTCACAGGGTTATTATTCACCCCTCCACTTT
CDR3 protein: CASSPRGSQGYYSPLHF

D gene: -
clone size: -
J gene: TRBJ1-6
V gene: TRBV7-2
CDR3 DNA: TGTGCCAGCAGCTTAGGAGGGAGCTATAATTCACCCCTCCACTTT
CDR3 protein: CASSLGGSYNSPLHF

D gene: TRBD2
clone size: -
J gene: TRBJ2-1
V gene: TRBV3-1/TRBV3-2
CDR3 DNA: TGTGCCAGCAGCTGGGACGGGAGGTCCTACAATGAGCAGTTCTTC
CDR3 protein: CASSWDGRSYNEQFF

D gene: -
clone size: -
J gene: TRBJ2-2
V gene: TRBV5-1
CDR3 DNA: TGCGCCAGCAGCTTTTTTTTCCTACAGGTCATTGATATAGCCGGGGAGCTGTTTTTT
CDR3 protein: CASSFFFLQVIDIAGELFF

D gene: -
clone size: -
J gene: TRBJ1-1
V gene: TRBV6-2/TRBV6-3
CDR3 DNA: TGTGCCAGCAGTTTTTCAGGGCGGAACACTGAAGCTTTCTTT
CDR3 protein: CASSFSGRNTEAFF

D gene: -
clone size: -
J gene: TRBJ2-3
V gene: TRBV7-3
CDR3 DNA: TGTGCCAGCAGCGCCATAGGGGGTTCAGATACGCAGTATTTT
CDR3 protein: CASSAIGGSDTQYF

D gene: -
clone size: -
J gene: TRBJ1-1
V gene: TRBV15
CDR3 DNA: TGTGCCACCAATCACCGCAGTAGCACTGAAACTTTCTTT
CDR3 protein: CATNHRSSTETFF

D gene: TRBD1
clone size: -
J gene: TRBJ2-1
V gene: TRBV18
CDR3 DNA: TGTGCCAGCTCACCGGGACAGGGGATTGGTGAGCAGTTCTTC
CDR3 protein: CASSPGQGIGEQFF

D gene: TRBD1
clone size: -
J gene: TRBJ1-1
V gene: TRBV7-3
CDR3 DNA: TGTGCCAGCAGCCAGTCAGGGGGCACTGAAGCTTTCTTT
CDR3 protein: CASSQSGGTEAFF

D gene: TRBD2
clone size: -
J gene: TRBJ2-5
V gene: TRBV6-5
CDR3 DNA: TGTGCCAGCAGCCCGAATCTAGCGGGAGTCGAGACCCAGTACTTC
CDR3 protein: CASSPNLAGVETQYF

D gene: -
clone size: -
J gene: TRBJ2-7
V gene: TRBV6-2/TRBV6-3
CDR3 DNA: TGTGCCAGCAGTTACACAAGTCGGAGCTCCTACGAGCAGTACTTC
CDR3 protein: CASSYTSRSSYEQYF

D gene: -
clone size: -
J gene: TRBJ1-2
V gene: TRBV30
CDR3 DNA: TGTGCCTGGAGCGGGGCTAACTATGGCTACACCTTC
CDR3 protein: CAWSGANYGYTF

D gene: -
clone size: -
J gene: TRBJ1-1
V gene: TRBV12-3/TRBV12-4
CDR3 DNA: TGTGCCAGCAGTTTTGGGGCGACTGAAGCTTTCTTT
CDR3 protein: CASSFGATEAFF

D gene: -
clone size: -
J gene: TRBJ1-1
V gene: TRBV18
CDR3 DNA: TGTGCCAGCTCACCAACTCAAACAGGGACAAACACTGAAGCTTTCTTT
CDR3 protein: CASSPTQTGTNTEAFF

D gene: -
clone size: once
J gene: TRBJ1-1
V gene: TRBV21-1
CDR3 DNA: TGTGCCAGCAGCAAATTACACCCCCGGGACAGGGGGCGCCCTGAAGCTTTCTTT
CDR3 protein: CASSKLHPRDRGRPEAFF

D gene: -
clone size: -
J gene: TRBJ2-1
V gene: TRBV6-5
CDR3 DNA: TGTGCCAGCAGTACCCCGGCGGGGAATGAGCAGTTCTTC
CDR3 protein: CASSTPAGNEQFF

D gene: TRBD1
clone size: -
J gene: TRBJ1-1
V gene: TRBV29-1
CDR3 DNA: TGCAGCGTTGAAGTACAGGGGCCGGGCACTGAAGCTTTCTTT
CDR3 protein: CSVEVQGPGTEAFF

D gene: TRBD1
clone size: -
J gene: TRBJ2-1
V gene: TRBV11-2
CDR3 DNA: TGTGCCAGCAGAGAAGGACAGGGGAAGAGGTACAATGAGCAGTTCTTC
CDR3 protein: CASREGQGKRYNEQFF

D gene: TRBD2
clone size: -
J gene: TRBJ2-2
V gene: TRBV4-1
CDR3 DNA: TGCGCCAGCAGCCAAGAAGGGACTAGCGGGGGTAACAGGGAGCTGTTTTTT
CDR3 protein: CASSQEGTSGGNRELFF

D gene: -
clone size: -
J gene: TRBJ1-1
V gene: TRBV28
CDR3 DNA: TGTGCCAGCAGTTTGCCGGTTGGGGCCTCAAGAAGGACTGAAGCTTTCTTT
CDR3 protein: CASSLPVGASRRTEAFF

D gene: -
clone size: -
J gene: TRBJ2-7
V gene: TRBV30
CDR3 DNA: TGTGCCTGGAGCCGAGGGACACCATTTTTCTACGAGCAGTACTTC
CDR3 protein: CAWSRGTPFFYEQYF

D gene: -
clone size: -
J gene: TRBJ2-7
V gene: TRBV30
CDR3 DNA: TGTGCCTGGAGGCCCTCCATTAGAGAGCAGTACTTC
CDR3 protein: CAWRPSIREQYF

D gene: -
clone size: -
J gene: TRBJ1-6
V gene: TRBV28
CDR3 DNA: TGTGCCAGCGGCTTGCTAACAGGGATTTCACCCCTCCACTTT
CDR3 protein: CASGLLTGISPLHF

D gene: TRBD1
clone size: -
J gene: TRBJ1-2
V gene: TRBV18
CDR3 DNA: TGTGCCAGCTCACCCTCGGACAGGGTCTATGGCTACACCTTC
CDR3 protein: CASSPSDRVYGYTF

D gene: -
clone size: -
J gene: TRBJ1-2
V gene: TRBV3-1/TRBV3-2
CDR3 DNA: TGTGCCAGCAGCCAAGAGGCCCTGGGAGGGCTAGGGGGCTACACCTTC
CDR3 protein: CASSQEALGGLGGYTF